Listed here is a single T cell receptor (beta chain). The target antigen is unknown. The Oncomine TCR Beta short-read assay sequenced DNA from cultured CD4+ T cells. Someone extracted genomic DNA from cultured CD4+ T cells. TCRdb fed the PCR reads into MiXCR, producing one record per CDR3 protein. This sample has 6,500 to 8,500 distinct CDR3 sequences, with less than 80% found just once. This entry comes from a study of vaccination and CD4 T cells after COVID-19. Points from the study as a whole: The appearance of a median approximately 85% of reactive clones in convalescent patients occurred only post-vaccination.

The junction had 1 base not matched to a gene; V was cut back by 5 bases and J by 3 bases. The length of the CDR3 is 13 residues. The germline V gene encodes CDR1 MNHNS and CDR2 SASEGT. Treatment indicated: approximately nine-day PBMC culture with coronavirus spike peptide pools or control peptides (ViraFEST assay). The chain is built from TRBV6-1 and TRBJ2-1; 7 positions agree with TRBD1. The material sequenced was cultured CD4+ T cells from blood, taken after SARS-CoV-2 vaccination. The source is a human donor with COVID-19. This chain's CDR3 is CASSRDSYNEQFF. The CDR3 DNA sequence: TGTGCCAGCAGTAGGGACAGCTACAATGAGCAGTTCTTC.